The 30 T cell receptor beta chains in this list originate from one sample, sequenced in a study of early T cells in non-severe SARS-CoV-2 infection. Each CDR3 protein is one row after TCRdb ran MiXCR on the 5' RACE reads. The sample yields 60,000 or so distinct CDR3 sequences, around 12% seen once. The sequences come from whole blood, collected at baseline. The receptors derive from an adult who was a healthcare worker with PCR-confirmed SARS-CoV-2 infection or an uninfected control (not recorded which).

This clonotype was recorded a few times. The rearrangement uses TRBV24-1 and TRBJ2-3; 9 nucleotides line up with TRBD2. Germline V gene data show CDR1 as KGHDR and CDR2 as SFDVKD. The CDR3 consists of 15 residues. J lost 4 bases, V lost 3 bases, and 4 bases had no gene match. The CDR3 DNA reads TGTGCCACCAGTGATCCTAGCGGGGTCCCAGATACGCAGTATTTT. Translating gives CATSDPSGVPDTQYF.

CDR3 region: CASSYSGQGGPLHF. DNA of the CDR3: TGTGCCAGCAGTTACTCGGGACAGGGAGGACCCCTCCACTTT. This chain links TRBV6-2 or TRBV6-3 with TRBJ1-6; TRBD1 aligns across 9 bases. This CDR3 is 14 amino acids long. The ends lost 0 bases at V and 12 bases at J; junction bases unmatched: 3. Germline lookup yields CDR1 MNHEY and CDR2 SVGEGT.

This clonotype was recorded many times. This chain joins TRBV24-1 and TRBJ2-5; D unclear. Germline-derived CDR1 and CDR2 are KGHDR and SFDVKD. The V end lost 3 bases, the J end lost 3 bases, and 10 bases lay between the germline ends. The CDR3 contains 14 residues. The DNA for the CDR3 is TGTGCCACCAGTGATATCGGACGGGAAGAGACCCAGTACTTC. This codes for CATSDIGREETQYF.

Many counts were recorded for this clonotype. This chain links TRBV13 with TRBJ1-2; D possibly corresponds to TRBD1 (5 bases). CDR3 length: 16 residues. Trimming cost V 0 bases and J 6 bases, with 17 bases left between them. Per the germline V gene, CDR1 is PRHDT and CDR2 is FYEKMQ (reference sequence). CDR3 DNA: TGTGCCAGCAGCTTAGGCCAGGCGTGGGCAGGGAATGGCTACACCTTC. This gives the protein CASSLGQAWAGNGYTF.

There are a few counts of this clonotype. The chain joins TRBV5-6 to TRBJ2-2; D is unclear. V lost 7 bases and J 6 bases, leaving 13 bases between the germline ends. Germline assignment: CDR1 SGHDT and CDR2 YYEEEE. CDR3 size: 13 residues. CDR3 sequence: CASVWGTAGELFF. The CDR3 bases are TGTGCCAGCGTGTGGGGTACCGCCGGGGAGCTGTTTTTT.

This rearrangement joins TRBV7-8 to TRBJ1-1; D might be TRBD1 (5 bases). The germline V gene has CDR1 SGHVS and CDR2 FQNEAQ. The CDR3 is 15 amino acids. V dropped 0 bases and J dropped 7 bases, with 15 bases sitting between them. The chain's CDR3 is CASSLAKAGEGEAFF. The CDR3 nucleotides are TGTGCCAGCAGCTTAGCGAAGGCGGGGGAAGGTGAAGCTTTCTTT. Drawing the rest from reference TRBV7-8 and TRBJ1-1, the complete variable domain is GAGVSQSPRYKVAKRGQDVALRCDPISGHVSLFWYQQALGQGPEFLTYFQNEAQLDKSGLPSDRFFAERPEGSVSTLKIQRTQQEDSAVYLCASSLAKAGEGEAFFGQGTRLTVV.

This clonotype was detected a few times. CDR3 DNA: TGTGCCAGCAGTGCCAGCAGTTACAATGAGCAGTTCTTC. Amino acid sequence: CASSASSYNEQFF. The rearrangement links TRBV6-4 to TRBJ2-1; D is undetermined. CDR1 and CDR2 from the germline V gene are MRHNA and SNTAGT. Trimming removed 4 bases from V and 4 bases from J, with 8 bases in between. The CDR3 extends over 13 amino acids.

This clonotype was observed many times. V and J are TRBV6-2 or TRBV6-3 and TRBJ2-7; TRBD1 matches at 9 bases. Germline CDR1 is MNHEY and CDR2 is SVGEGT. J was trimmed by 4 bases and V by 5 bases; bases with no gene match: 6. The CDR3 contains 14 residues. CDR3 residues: CASSIRDRVYEQYF. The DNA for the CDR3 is TGTGCCAGCAGTATCCGGGACAGGGTATACGAGCAGTACTTC.

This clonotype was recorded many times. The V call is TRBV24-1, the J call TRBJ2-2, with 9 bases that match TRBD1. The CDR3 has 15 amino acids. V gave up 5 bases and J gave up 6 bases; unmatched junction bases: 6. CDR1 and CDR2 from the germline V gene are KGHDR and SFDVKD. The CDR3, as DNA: TGTGCCACCAGTGGGGACAGGGCCGGGTCCGGGGAGCTGTTTTTT. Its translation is CATSGDRAGSGELFF.

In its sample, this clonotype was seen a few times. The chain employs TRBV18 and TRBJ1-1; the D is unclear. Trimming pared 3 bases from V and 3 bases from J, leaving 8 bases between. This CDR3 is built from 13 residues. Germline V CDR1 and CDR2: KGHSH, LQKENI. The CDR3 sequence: CASSPDTHTEAFF. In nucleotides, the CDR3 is TGTGCCAGCTCACCCGACACTCACACTGAAGCTTTCTTT.

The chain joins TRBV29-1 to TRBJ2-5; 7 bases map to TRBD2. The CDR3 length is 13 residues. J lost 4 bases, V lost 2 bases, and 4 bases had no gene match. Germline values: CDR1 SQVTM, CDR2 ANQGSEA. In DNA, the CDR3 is TGCAGCGTTGAATCGCCGGGGGGAGAGACCCAGTACTTC. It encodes CSVESPGGETQYF.

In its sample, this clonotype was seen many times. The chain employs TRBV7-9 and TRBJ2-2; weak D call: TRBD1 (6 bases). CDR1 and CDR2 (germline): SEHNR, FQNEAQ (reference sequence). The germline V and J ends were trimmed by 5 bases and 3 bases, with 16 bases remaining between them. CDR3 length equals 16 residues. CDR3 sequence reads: CASSKQGRLDTGELFF. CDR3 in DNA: TGTGCCAGCAGCAAACAGGGAAGATTGGACACCGGGGAGCTGTTTTTT.

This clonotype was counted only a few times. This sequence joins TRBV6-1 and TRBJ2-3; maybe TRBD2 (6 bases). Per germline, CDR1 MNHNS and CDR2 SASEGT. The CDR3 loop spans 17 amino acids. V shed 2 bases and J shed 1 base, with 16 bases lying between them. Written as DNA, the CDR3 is TGTGCCAGCAGTGAAATAGCCGGGACGGGGGGCACAGATACGCAGTATTTT. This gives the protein CASSEIAGTGGTDTQYF.

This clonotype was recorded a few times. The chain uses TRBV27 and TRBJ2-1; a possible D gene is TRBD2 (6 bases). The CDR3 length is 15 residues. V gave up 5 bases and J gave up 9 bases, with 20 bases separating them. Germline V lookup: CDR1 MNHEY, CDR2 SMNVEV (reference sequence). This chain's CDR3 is CASSRESPGLGEQFF. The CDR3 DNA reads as TGTGCCAGCAGTCGCGAATCACCGGGACTTGGTGAGCAGTTCTTC.

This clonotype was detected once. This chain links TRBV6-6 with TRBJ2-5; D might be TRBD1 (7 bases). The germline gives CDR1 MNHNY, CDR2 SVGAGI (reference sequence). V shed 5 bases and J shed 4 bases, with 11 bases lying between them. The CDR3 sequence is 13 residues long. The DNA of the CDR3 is TGTGCCAGCAGTAGACAGGGAGGAGAGACCCAGTACTTC. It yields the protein CASSRQGGETQYF.

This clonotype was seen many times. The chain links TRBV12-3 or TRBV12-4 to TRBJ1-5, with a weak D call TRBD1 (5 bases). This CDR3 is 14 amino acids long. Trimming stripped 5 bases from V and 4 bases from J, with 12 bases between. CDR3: CASSRKTGNQPQHF. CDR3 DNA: TGTGCCAGCAGTCGTAAAACAGGAAATCAGCCCCAGCATTTT.

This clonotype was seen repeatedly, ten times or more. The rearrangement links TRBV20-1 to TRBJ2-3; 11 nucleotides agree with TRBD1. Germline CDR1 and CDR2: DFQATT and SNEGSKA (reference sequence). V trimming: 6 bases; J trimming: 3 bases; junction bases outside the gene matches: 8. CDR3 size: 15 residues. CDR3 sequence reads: CSAQDRGLGTDTQYF. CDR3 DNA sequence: TGCAGTGCACAGGACAGGGGGCTAGGGACAGATACGCAGTATTTT.

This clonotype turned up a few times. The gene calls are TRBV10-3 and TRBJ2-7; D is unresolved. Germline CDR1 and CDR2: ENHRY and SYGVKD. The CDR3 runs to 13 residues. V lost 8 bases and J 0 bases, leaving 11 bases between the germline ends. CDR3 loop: CAIGQQSSYEQYF. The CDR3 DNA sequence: TGTGCCATCGGGCAGCAGAGCTCCTACGAGCAGTACTTC.

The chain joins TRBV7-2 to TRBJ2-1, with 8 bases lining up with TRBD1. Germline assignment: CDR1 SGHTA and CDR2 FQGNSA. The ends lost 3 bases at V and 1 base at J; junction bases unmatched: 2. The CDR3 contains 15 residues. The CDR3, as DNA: TGTGCCAGCAGCTTCGACAGGGGTTCCTACAATGAGCAGTTCTTC. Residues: CASSFDRGSYNEQFF.

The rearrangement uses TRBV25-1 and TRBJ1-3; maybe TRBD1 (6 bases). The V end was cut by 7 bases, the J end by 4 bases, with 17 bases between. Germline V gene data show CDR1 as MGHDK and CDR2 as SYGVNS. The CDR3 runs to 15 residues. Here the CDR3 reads CASNGGGSVGNTIYF. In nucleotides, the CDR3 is TGTGCCAGCAACGGAGGGGGTAGTGTGGGAAACACCATATATTTT. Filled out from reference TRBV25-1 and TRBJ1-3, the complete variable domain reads EADIYQTPRYLVIGTGKKITLECSQTMGHDKMYWYQQDPGMELHLIHYSYGVNSTEKGDLSSESTVSRIRTEHFPLTLESARPSHTSQYLCASNGGGSVGNTIYFGEGSWLTVV.

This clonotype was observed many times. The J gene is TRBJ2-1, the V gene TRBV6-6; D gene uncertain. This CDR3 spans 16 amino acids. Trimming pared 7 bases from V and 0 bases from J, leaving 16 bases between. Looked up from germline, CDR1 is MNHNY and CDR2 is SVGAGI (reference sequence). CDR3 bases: TGTGCCAGCACTCTGGACCCCGAGAGCTCCTACAATGAGCAGTTCTTC. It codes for CASTLDPESSYNEQFF.

In DNA, the CDR3 is TGTGCCAGCAGTTTGAGGCCCCTGGGGTCCTACAATGAGCAGTTCTTC. Translating it yields CASSLRPLGSYNEQFF. The chain couples TRBV27 to TRBJ2-1, with D unclear. CDR1 MNHEY and CDR2 SMNVEV come from the germline V gene (reference sequence). The CDR3 extends over 16 amino acids. The germline V and J ends were trimmed by 3 bases and 1 base, with 13 bases remaining between them.

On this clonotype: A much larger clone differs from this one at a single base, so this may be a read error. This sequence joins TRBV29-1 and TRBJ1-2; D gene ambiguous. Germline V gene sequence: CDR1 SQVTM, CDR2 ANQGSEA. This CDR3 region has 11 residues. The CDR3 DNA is TGCGGTGCTAGTGAAGCCTATGGCTACACCTTC. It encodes CGASEAYGYTF.

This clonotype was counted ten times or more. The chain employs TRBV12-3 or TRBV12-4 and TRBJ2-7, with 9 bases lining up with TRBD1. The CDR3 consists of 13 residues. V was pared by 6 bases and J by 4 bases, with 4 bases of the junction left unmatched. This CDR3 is CASRQGAEYEQYF. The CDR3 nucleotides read TGTGCCAGCAGACAGGGGGCAGAGTACGAGCAGTACTTC.

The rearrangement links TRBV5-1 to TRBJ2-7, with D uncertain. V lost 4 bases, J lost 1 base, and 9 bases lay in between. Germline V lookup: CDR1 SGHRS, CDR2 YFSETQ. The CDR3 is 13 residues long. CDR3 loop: CASSPPTSYEQYF. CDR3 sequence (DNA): TGCGCCAGCAGCCCTCCCACATCCTACGAGCAGTACTTC. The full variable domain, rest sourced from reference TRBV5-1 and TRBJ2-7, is KAGVTQTPRYLIKTRGQQVTLSCSPISGHRSVSWYQQTPGQGLQFLFEYFSETQRNKGNFPGRFSGRQFSNSRSEMNVSTLELGDSALYLCASSPPTSYEQYFGPGTRLTVT.

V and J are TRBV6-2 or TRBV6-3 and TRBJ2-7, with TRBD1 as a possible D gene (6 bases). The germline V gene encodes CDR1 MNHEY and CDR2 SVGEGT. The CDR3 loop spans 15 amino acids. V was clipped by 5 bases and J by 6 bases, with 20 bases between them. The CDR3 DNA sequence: TGTGCCAGCAGTGCAGGACAGACCTACGTGGCCGAGCAGTACTTC. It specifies CASSAGQTYVAEQYF.

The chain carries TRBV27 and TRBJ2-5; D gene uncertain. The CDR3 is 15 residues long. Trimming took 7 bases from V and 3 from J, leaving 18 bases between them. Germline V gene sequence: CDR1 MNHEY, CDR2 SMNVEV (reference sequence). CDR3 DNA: TGTGCCAGCATGGAGTTTATTGGTATAGAAGAGACCCAGTACTTC. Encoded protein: CASMEFIGIEETQYF.

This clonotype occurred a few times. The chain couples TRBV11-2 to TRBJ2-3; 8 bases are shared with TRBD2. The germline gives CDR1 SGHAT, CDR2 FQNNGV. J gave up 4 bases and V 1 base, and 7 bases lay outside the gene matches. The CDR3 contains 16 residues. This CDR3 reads CASSLASGSAPDTQYF. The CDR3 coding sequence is TGTGCCAGCAGCTTAGCGAGCGGGAGCGCTCCAGATACGCAGTATTTT.

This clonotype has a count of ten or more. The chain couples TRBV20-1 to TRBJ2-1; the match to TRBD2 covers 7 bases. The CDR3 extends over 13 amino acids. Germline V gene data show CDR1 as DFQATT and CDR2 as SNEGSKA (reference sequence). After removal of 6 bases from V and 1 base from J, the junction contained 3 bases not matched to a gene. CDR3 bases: TGCAGTGCCCAGGGAGGGTCCTACAATGAGCAGTTCTTC. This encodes CSAQGGSYNEQFF.

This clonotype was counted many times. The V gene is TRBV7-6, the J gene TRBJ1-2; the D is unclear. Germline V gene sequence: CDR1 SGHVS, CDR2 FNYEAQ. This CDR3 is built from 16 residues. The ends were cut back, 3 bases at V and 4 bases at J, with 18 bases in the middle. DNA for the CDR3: TGTGCCAGCAGCTTTTTAAGTGACCCGAGAGCCTATGGCTACACCTTC. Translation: CASSFLSDPRAYGYTF.